This T cell receptor beta chain was obtained from a study of T cell responses to AZD1222 COVID-19 vaccine. Germline values: CDR1 SGHVS, CDR2 FQNEAQ. The CDR3 has 15 amino acids. V was pared by 4 bases and J by 1 base, with 13 bases between. Measured with immunoSEQ multiplex PCR; TCRdb has only the in-frame clones, and not every one. The sample consists of 100,000 to 150,000 clones, approximately 84% of them appearing once. The sequence was obtained from an adult in good health. This material consisted of peripheral blood, taken on day 0 of AZD1222 vaccination. V usage is TRBV7-8 and J usage is TRBJ1-1; the D gene is possibly TRBD1 (6 bases). The CDR3 region is CASSSTGSANTEAFF. CDR3 nucleotides: TGTGCCAGCAGCTCCACAGGGTCAGCGAACACTGAAGCTTTCTTT.